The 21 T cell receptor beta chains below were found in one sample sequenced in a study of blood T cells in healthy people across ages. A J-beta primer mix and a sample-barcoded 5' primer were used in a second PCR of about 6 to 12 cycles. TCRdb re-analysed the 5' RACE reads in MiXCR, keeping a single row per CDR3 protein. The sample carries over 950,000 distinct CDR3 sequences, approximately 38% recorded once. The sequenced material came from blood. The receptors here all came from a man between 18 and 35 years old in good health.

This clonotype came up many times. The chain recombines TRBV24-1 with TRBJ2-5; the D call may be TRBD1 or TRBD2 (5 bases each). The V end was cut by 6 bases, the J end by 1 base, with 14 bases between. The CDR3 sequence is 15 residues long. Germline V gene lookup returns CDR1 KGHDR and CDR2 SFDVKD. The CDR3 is CATSSGHTFQETQYF. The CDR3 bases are TGTGCCACCAGTAGCGGACACACATTCCAAGAGACCCAGTACTTC.

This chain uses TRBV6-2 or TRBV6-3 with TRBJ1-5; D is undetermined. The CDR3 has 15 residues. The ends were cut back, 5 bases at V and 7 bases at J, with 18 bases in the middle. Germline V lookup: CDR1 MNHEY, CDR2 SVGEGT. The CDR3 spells CASSVEVGVAQPQHF. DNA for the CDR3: TGTGCCAGCAGTGTCGAAGTCGGGGTGGCACAGCCCCAGCATTTT.

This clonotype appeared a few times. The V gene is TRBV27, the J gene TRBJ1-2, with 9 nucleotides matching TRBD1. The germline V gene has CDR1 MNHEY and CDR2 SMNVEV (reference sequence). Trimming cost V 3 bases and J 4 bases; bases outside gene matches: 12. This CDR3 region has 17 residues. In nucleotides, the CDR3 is TGTGCCAGCAGTTTGACCGGGACAGGGTTTGGAGGCTATGGCTACACCTTC. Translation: CASSLTGTGFGGYGYTF.

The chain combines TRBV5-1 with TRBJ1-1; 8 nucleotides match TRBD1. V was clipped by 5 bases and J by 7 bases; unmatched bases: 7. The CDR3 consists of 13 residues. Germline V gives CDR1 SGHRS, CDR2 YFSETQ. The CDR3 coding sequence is TGCGCCAGCAGGACAGGGGTACGGGGTGAAGCTTTCTTT. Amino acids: CASRTGVRGEAFF.

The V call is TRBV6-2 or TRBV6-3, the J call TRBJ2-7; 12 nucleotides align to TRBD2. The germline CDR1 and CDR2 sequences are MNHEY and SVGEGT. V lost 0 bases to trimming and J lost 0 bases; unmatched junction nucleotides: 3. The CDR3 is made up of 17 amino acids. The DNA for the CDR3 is TGTGCCAGCAGTTACTCGCTAGCGGGGGGGAGCTCCTACGAGCAGTACTTC. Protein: CASSYSLAGGSSYEQYF.

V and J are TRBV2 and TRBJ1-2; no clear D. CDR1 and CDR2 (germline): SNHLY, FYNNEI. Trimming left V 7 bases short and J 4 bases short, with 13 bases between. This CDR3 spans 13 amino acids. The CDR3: CASTLGAFYGYTF. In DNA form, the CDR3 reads TGTGCCAGCACCCTGGGAGCATTCTATGGCTACACCTTC.

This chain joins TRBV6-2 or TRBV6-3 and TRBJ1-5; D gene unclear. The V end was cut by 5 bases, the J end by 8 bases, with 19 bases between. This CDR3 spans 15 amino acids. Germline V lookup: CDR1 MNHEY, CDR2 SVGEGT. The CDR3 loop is CASSRLARRTEPQHF. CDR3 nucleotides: TGTGCCAGCAGTCGCCTCGCCCGACGGACGGAGCCCCAGCATTTT.

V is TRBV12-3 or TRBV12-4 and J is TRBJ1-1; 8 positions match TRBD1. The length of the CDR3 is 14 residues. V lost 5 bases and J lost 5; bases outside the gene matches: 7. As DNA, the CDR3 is TGTGCCAGCAGTGAGAGGACAGGGAGAACTGAAGCTTTCTTT. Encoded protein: CASSERTGRTEAFF.

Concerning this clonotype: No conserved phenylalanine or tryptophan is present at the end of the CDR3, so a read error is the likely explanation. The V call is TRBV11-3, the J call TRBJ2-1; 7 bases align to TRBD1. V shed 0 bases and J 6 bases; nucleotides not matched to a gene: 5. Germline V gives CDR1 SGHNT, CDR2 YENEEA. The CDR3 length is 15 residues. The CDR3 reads CASSLEGGRGNEQFL. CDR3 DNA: TGTGCCAGCAGCTTAGAAGGGGGCAGGGGCAATGAGCAGTTCTTA.

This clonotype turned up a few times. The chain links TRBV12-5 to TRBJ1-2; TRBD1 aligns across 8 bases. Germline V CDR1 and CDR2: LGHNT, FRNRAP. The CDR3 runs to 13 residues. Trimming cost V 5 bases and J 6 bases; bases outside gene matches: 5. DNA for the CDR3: TGTGCTAGTGGTCTGGACAGGGCAAATGGCTACACCTTC. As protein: CASGLDRANGYTF.

The CDR3 bases are TGTGCCAGCAGTTTATCTACCGGACTAGCGGTCCATGAGCAGTACTTC. This encodes CASSLSTGLAVHEQYF. V and J are TRBV27 and TRBJ2-5, with 10 bases that match TRBD2. CDR1 is MNHEY and CDR2 is SMNVEV in the germline V gene (reference sequence). The V and J ends lost 0 bases and 11 bases, in that order; junction bases with no gene match: 12. There are 16 residues in the CDR3.

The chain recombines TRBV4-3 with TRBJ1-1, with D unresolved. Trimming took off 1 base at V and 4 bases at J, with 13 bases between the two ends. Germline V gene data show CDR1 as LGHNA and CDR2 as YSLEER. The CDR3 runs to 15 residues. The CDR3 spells CASSQGRLLATEAFF. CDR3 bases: TGCGCCAGCAGCCAAGGGCGTTTGTTGGCCACTGAAGCTTTCTTT.

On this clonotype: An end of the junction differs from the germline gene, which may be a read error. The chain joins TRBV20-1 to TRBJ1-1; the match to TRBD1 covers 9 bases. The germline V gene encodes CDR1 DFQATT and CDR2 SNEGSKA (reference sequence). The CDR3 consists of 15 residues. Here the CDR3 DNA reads TGCAGTGCTAGGGACCGGGACAGGGCTAACACTGAAGTTTTCTTT. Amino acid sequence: CSARDRDRANTEVFF.

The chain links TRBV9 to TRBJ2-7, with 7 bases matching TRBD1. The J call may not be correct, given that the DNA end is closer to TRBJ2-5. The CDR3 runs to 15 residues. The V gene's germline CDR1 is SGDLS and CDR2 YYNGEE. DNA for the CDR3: TGTGCCAGCAGCGTAGAGGGCAGGGGGCAAGAGACCCAGTACTTC. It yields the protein CASSVEGRGQETQYF.

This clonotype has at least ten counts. This CDR3 reads CSVGGRVYGYTF. The CDR3 DNA follows: TGCAGCGTTGGGGGCCGGGTGTATGGCTACACCTTC. The J gene is TRBJ1-2, the V gene TRBV29-1, with TRBD1 as a possible D gene (5 bases). Trimming pared 4 bases from V and 5 bases from J, leaving 11 bases between. CDR3 length: 12 amino acids. From germline, CDR1 is SQVTM and CDR2 ANQGSEA.

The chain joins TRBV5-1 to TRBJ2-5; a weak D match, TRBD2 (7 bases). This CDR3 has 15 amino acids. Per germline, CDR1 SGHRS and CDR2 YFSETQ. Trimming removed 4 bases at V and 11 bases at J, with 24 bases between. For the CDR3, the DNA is TGCGCCAGCAGCCCTGGGGGGGCCAGGTACAATGAGCAGTACTTC. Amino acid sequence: CASSPGGARYNEQYF.

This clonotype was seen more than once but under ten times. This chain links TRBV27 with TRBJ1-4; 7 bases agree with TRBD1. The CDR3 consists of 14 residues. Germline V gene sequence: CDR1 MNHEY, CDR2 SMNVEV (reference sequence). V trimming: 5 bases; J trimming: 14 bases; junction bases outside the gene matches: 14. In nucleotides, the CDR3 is TGTGCCAGCAGTCCAGCAGCACACAGGGGTGATCTGTTTTTT. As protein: CASSPAAHRGDLFF. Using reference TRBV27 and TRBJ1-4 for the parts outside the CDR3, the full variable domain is EAQVTQNPRYLITVTGKKLTVTCSQNMNHEYMSWYRQDPGLGLRQIYYSMNVEVTDKGDVPEGYKVSRKEKRNFPLILESPSPNQTSLYFCASSPAAHRGDLFFGSGTQLSVL.

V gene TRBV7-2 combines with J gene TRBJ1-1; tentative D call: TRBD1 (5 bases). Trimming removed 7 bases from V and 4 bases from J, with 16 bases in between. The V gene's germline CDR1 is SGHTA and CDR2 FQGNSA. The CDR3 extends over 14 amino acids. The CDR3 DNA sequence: TGTGCCAGCAACCTTGAGGGGCGAGGCACTGAAGCTTTCTTT. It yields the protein CASNLEGRGTEAFF.

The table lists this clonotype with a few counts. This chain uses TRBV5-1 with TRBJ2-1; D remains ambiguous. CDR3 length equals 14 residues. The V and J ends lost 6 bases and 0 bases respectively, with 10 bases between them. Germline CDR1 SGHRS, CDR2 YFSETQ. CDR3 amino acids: CASTYDPSYNEQFF. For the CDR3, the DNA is TGCGCCAGCACCTATGACCCCTCCTACAATGAGCAGTTCTTC. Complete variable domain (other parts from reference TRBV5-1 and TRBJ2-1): KAGVTQTPRYLIKTRGQQVTLSCSPISGHRSVSWYQQTPGQGLQFLFEYFSETQRNKGNFPGRFSGRQFSNSRSEMNVSTLELGDSALYLCASTYDPSYNEQFFGPGTRLTVL.

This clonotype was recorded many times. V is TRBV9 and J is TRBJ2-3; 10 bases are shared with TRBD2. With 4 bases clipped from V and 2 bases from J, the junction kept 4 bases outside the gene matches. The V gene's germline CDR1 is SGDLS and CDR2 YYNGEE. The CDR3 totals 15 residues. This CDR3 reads CASSPGLADTDTQYF. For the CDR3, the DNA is TGTGCCAGCAGCCCCGGACTAGCGGACACAGATACGCAGTATTTT.

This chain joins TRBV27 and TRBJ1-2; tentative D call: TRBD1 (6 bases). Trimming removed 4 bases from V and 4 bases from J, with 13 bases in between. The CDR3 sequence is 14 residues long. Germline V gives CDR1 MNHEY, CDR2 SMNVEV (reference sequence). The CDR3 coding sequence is TGTGCCAGCAGTTCAGGGGCAGGAACCTATGGCTACACCTTC. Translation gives CASSSGAGTYGYTF.